This TCR beta chain derives from a study of early T cells in non-severe SARS-CoV-2 infection. For the study at large: RNA in bulk from unsorted whole blood was sequenced, and chains were unpaired.

Individual cDNA molecules each received unique molecular identifiers attached to them. TCRdb analysed the 5' RACE reads with MiXCR anew, one entry per CDR3 protein. The top ten hold around 1.5% of the sample, which has more than 65,000 distinct CDR3 sequences, about an eighth seen once. Between the trimmed V and J ends, which lost 3 bases and 7 bases, there was a span of 13 bases. This CDR3 has 14 amino acids. The V gene's germline CDR1 is SGHRS and CDR2 YFSETQ. General observations from the study: VDJdb matches were skewed toward anti-spike CD8 T cell responses.

This clonotype was counted at least ten times. Its target is unknown. The clonotype comes from an adult who was a healthcare worker with PCR-confirmed SARS-CoV-2 infection or an uninfected control (not recorded which). The V call is TRBV5-1, the J call TRBJ2-2, with a weak D call TRBD2 (7 bases). Source material: whole blood. The CDR3 nucleotides are TGCGCCAGCAGCTCGCGGGGGCTAGGCGGGGAGCTGTTTTTT. Protein sequence: CASSSRGLGGELFF. Filled out from reference TRBV5-1 and TRBJ2-2, the complete variable domain reads KAGVTQTPRYLIKTRGQQVTLSCSPISGHRSVSWYQQTPGQGLQFLFEYFSETQRNKGNFPGRFSGRQFSNSRSEMNVSTLELGDSALYLCASSSRGLGGELFFGEGSRLTVL.